This TCR beta chain appears in the sequencing data of a study of Ad26.COV2.S vaccination and SARS-CoV-2 variants. Indicated treatment: approximately 18 received Ad26.COV2.S at low or high dose, single or two shots; 5 received placebo; per-sample allocation not given. Following the first vaccine or placebo injection, samples were taken on day 63. Germline V gene lookup returns CDR1 SGHAT and CDR2 FQDESV (reference sequence). The V gene lost 5 bases and the J gene lost 1 base, with 14 bases spanning the gap. The length of the CDR3 is 15 residues. Only in-frame clones appear in the TCRdb table, and some are missing; sequencing was by immunoSEQ multiplex PCR. The table records about 420,000 clones, more than 75% of them present only once.

This sequence was found in a person aged 18-60 years who received the Ad26.COV2.S COVID-19 vaccine or a placebo. The sample here was peripheral blood, taken in a trial of Ad26.COV2.S vaccine versus placebo. The chain uses TRBV11-1 and TRBJ2-5; D is undetermined. DNA of the CDR3: TGTGCCAGCAGCCTAAGCGCGCCAGTCCAAGAGACCCAGTACTTC. Its translation: CASSLSAPVQETQYF. The whole variable domain, remainder taken from reference TRBV11-1 and TRBJ2-5, is EAEVAQSPRYKITEKSQAVAFWCDPISGHATLYWYRQILGQGPELLVQFQDESVVDDSQLPKDRFSAERLKGVDSTLKIQPAELGDSAMYLCASSLSAPVQETQYFGPGTRLLVL.